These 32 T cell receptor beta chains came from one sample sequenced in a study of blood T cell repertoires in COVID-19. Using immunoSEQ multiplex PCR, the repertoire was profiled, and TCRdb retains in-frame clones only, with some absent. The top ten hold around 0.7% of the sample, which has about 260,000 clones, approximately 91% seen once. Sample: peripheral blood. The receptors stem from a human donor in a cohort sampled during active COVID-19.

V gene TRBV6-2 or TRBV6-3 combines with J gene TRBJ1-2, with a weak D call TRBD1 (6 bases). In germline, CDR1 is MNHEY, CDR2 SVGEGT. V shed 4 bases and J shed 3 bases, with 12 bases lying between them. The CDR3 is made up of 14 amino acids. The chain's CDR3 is CASSFMGADYGYTF. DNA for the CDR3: TGTGCCAGCAGTTTCATGGGGGCAGACTATGGCTACACCTTC.

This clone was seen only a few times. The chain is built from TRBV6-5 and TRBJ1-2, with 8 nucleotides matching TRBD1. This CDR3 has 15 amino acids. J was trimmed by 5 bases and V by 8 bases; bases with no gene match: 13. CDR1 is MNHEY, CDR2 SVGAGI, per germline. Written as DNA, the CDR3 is TGTGCCAGCCGCCCGGCAGGGACAGGTGTATATGGCTACACCTTC. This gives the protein CASRPAGTGVYGYTF.

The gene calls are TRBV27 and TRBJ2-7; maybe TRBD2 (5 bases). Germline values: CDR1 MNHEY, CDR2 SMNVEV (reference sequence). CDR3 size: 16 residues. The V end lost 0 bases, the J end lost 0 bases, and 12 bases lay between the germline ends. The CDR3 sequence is CASSLSGLAGSYEQYF. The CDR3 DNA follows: TGTGCCAGCAGTTTATCTGGGCTAGCAGGCTCCTACGAGCAGTACTTC.

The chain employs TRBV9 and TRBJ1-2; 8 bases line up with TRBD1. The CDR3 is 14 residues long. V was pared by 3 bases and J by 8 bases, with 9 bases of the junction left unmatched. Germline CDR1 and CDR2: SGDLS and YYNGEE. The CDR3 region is CASSASGGAWGYTF. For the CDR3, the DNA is TGTGCCAGCAGCGCCTCAGGGGGCGCGTGGGGCTACACCTTC. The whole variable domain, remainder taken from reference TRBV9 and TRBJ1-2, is DSGVTQTPKHLITATGQRVTLRCSPRSGDLSVYWYQQSLDQGLQFLIQYYNGEERAKGNILERFSAQQFPDLHSELNLSSLELGDSALYFCASSASGGAWGYTFGSGTRLTVV.

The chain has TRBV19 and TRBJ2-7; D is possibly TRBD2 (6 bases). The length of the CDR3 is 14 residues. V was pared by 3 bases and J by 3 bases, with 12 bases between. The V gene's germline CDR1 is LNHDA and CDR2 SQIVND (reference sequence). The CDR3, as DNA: TGTGCCAGTAGTATTAATAGCGGACGCTACGAGCAGTACTTC. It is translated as CASSINSGRYEQYF.

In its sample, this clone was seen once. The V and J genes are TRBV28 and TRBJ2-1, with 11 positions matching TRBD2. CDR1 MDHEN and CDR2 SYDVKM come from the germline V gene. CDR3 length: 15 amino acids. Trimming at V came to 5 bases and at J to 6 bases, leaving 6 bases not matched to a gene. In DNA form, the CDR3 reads TGTGCCAGCAGTCTGACTAGCGGGATTTTCAATGAGCAGTTCTTC. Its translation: CASSLTSGIFNEQFF.

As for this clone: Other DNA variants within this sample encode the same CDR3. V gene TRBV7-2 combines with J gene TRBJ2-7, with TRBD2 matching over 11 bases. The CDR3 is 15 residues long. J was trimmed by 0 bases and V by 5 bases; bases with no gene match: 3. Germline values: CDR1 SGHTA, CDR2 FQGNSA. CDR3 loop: CASSLTSGGSYEQYF. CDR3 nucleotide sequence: TGTGCCAGCAGCCTTACTAGCGGGGGCTCCTACGAGCAGTACTTC. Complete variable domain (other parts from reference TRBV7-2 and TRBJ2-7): GAGVSQSPSNKVTEKGKDVELRCDPISGHTALYWYRQSLGQGLEFLIYFQGNSAPDKSGLPSDRFSAERTGGSVSTLTIQRTQQEDSAVYLCASSLTSGGSYEQYFGPGTRLTVT.

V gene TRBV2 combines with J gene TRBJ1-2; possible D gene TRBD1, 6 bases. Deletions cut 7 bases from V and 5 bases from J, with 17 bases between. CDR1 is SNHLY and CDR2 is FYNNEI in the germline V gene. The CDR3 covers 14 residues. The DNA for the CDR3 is TGTGCCAGCATTCAGCCTTCCAGGGGTTATGGCTACACCTTC. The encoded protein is CASIQPSRGYGYTF.

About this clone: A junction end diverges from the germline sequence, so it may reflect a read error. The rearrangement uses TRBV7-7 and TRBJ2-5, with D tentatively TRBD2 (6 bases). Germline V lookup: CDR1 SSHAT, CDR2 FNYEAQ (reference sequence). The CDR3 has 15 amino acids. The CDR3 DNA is TGTGCTAGCAGCTTACTTTTGGGAGGAGCAGAGACCCAGTACTTC. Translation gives CASSLLLGGAETQYF.

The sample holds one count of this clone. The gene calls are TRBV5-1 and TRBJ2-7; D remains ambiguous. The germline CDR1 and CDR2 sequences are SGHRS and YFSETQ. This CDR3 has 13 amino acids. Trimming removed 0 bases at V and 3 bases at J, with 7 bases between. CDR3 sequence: CASSLEISYEQYF. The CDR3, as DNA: TGCGCCAGCAGCTTGGAGATCAGCTACGAGCAGTACTTC. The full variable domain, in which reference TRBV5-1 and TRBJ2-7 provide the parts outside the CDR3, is KAGVTQTPRYLIKTRGQQVTLSCSPISGHRSVSWYQQTPGQGLQFLFEYFSETQRNKGNFPGRFSGRQFSNSRSEMNVSTLELGDSALYLCASSLEISYEQYFGPGTRLTVT.

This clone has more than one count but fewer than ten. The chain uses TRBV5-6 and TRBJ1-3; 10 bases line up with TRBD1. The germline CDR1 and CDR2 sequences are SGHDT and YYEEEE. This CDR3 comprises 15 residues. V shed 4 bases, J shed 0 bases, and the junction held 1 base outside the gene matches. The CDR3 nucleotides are TGTGCCAGCAGCCGGGACAGGGGCTCTGGAAACACCATATATTTT. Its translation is CASSRDRGSGNTIYF. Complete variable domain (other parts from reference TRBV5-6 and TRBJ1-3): DAGVTQSPTHLIKTRGQQVTLRCSPKSGHDTVSWYQQALGQGPQFIFQYYEEEERQRGNFPDRFSGHQFPNYSSELNVNALLLGDSALYLCASSRDRGSGNTIYFGEGSWLTVV.

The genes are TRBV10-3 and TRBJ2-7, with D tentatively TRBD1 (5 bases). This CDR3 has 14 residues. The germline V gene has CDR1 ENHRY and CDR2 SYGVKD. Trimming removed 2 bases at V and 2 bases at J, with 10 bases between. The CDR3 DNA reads TGTGCCATCAGTGAGGGGGCGCAGGCCTACGAGCAGTACTTC. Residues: CAISEGAQAYEQYF.

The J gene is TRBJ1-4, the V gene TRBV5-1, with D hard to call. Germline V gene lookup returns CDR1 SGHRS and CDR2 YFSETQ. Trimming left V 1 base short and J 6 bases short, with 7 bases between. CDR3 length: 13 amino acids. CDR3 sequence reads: CASSLLGDEKLFF. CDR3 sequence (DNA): TGCGCCAGCAGCTTGCTAGGCGATGAAAAACTGTTTTTT. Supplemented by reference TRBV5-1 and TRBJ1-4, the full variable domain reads KAGVTQTPRYLIKTRGQQVTLSCSPISGHRSVSWYQQTPGQGLQFLFEYFSETQRNKGNFPGRFSGRQFSNSRSEMNVSTLELGDSALYLCASSLLGDEKLFFGSGTQLSVL.

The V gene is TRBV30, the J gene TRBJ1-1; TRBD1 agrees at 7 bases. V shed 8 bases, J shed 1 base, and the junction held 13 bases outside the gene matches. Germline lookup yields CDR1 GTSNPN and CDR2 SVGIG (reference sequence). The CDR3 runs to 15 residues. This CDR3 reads CAVTVPGQPNTEAFF. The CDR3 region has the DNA TGTGCCGTCACTGTCCCGGGACAGCCGAACACTGAAGCTTTCTTT.

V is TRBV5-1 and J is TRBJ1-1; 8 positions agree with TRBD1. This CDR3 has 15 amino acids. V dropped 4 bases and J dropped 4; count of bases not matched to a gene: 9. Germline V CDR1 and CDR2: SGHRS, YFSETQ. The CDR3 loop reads CASSPLSGGGTEAFF. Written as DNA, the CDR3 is TGCGCCAGCAGCCCTCTCTCAGGGGGCGGCACTGAAGCTTTCTTT.

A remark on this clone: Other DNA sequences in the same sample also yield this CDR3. CDR3 sequence: CASSLGQGAYGYTF. The CDR3 DNA follows: TGTGCCAGCAGCTTAGGACAGGGGGCCTATGGCTACACCTTC. The V gene is TRBV7-2, the J gene TRBJ1-2; TRBD1 agrees at 10 bases. The germline gives CDR1 SGHTA, CDR2 FQGNSA. The junction had 0 bases not matched to a gene; V was cut back by 1 base and J by 4 bases. This CDR3 spans 14 amino acids.

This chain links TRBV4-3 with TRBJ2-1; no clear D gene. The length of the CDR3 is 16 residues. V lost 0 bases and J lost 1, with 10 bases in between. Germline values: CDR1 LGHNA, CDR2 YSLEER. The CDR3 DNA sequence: TGCGCCAGCAGCCAAGAAATATACGGGTCCTACAATGAGCAGTTCTTC. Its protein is CASSQEIYGSYNEQFF.

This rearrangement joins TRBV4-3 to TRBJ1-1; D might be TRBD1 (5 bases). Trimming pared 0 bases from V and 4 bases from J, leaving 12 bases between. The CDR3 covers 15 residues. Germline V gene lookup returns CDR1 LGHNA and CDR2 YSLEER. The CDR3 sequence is CASSQEGVGVTEAFF. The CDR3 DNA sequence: TGCGCCAGCAGCCAAGAAGGGGTGGGTGTCACTGAAGCTTTCTTT.

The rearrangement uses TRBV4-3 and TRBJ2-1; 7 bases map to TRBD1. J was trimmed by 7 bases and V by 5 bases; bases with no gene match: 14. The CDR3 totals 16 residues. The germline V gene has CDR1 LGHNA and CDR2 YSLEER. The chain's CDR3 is CASSARGRVNKNEQFF. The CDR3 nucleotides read TGCGCCAGCAGCGCTAGGGGGCGGGTTAACAAGAATGAGCAGTTCTTC.

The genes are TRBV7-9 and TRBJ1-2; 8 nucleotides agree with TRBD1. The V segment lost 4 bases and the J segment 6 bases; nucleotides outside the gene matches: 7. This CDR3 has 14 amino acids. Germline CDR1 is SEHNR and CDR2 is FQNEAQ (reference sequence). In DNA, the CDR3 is TGTGCCAGCAGCTCCGGACAGGGCTACGATGGCTACACCTTC. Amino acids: CASSSGQGYDGYTF.

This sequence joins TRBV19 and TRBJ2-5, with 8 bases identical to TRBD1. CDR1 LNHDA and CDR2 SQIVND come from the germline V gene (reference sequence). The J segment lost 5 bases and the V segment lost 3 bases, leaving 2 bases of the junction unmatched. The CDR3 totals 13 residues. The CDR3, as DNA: TGTGCCAGTAGTATTCGACAGGGGGAGACCCAGTACTTC. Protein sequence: CASSIRQGETQYF.

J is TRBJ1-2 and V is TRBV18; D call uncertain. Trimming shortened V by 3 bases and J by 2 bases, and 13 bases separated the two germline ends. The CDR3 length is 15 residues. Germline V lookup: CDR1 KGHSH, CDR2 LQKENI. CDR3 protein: CASSPALSLNYGYTF. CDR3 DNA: TGTGCCAGCTCACCCGCACTATCTCTAAACTATGGCTACACCTTC.

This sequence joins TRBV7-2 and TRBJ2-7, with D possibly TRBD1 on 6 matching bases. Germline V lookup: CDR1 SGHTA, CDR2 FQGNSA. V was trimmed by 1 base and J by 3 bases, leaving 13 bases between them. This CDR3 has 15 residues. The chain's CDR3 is CASSLGQAVYYEQYF. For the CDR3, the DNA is TGTGCCAGCAGCTTAGGACAGGCAGTATACTACGAGCAGTACTTC. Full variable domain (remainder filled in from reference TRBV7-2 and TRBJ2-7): GAGVSQSPSNKVTEKGKDVELRCDPISGHTALYWYRQSLGQGLEFLIYFQGNSAPDKSGLPSDRFSAERTGGSVSTLTIQRTQQEDSAVYLCASSLGQAVYYEQYFGPGTRLTVT.

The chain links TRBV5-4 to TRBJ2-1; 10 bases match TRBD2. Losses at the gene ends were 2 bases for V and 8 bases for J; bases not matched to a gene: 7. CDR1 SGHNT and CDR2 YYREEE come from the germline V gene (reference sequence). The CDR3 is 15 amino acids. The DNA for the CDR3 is TGTGCCAGCAGCTTAACTAGCGGGGTTCGCCATGAGCAGTTCTTC. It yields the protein CASSLTSGVRHEQFF.

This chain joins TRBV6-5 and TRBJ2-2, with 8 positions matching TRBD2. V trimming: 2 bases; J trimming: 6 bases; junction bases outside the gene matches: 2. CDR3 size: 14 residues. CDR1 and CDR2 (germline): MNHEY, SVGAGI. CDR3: CASSYGLASGELFF. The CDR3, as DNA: TGTGCCAGCAGTTACGGACTAGCTTCCGGGGAGCTGTTTTTT.

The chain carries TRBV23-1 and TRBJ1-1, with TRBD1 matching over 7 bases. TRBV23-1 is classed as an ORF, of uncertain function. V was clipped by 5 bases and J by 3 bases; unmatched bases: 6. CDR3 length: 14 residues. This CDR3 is CASSGGGKDTEAFF. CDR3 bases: TGCGCCAGCAGTGGAGGGGGCAAAGACACTGAAGCTTTCTTT.

The DNA of the CDR3 is TGTGCCAGCAGTCTAGGACAGGGGTGGTATGGCTACACCTTC. This codes for CASSLGQGWYGYTF. V usage is TRBV27 and J usage is TRBJ1-2; 9 positions match TRBD1. V lost 5 bases and J lost 5; bases outside the gene matches: 6. CDR1 is MNHEY and CDR2 is SMNVEV in the germline V gene (reference sequence). CDR3 length: 14 amino acids.

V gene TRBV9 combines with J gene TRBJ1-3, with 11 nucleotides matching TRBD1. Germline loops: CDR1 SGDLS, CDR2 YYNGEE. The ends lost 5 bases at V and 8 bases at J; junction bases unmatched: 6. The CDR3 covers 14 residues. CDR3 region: CASSLGQGADTIYF. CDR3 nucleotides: TGTGCCAGCAGTCTCGGACAGGGGGCTGACACCATATATTTT.

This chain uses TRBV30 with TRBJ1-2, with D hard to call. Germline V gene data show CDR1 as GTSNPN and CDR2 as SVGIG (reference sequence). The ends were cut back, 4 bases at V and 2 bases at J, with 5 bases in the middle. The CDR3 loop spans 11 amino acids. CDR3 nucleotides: TGTGCCTGGACTCTCAACTATGGCTACACCTTC. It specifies CAWTLNYGYTF.

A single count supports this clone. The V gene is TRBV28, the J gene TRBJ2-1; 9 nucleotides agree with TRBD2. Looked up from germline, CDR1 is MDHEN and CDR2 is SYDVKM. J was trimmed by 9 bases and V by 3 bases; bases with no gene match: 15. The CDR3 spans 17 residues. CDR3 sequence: CASSFYPRAGLAIEQFF. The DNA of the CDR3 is TGTGCCAGCAGTTTCTACCCCCGGGCGGGACTAGCTATTGAGCAGTTCTTC.

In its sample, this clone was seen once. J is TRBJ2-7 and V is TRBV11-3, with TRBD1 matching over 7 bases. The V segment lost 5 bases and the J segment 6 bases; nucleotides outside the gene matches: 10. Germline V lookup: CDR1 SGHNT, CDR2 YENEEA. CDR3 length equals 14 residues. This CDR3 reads CASSPAPTGIEQYF. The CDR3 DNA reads TGTGCCAGCAGCCCCGCGCCGACAGGGATCGAGCAGTACTTC.

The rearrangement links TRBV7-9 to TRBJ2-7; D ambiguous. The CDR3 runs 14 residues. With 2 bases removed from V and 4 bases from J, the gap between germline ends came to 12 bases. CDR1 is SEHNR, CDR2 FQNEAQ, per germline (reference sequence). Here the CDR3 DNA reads TGTGCCAGCAGCTTAAATACTAACCCTTACGAGCAGTACTTC. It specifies CASSLNTNPYEQYF.